This record covers a single T cell receptor (beta chain). The antigen it binds to is not known. Base qualities were left out, and no much larger clone turns up one base away. The data derive from a study of beta chain features in type 1 diabetes (dated by TCRdb to the late 2010s). For context, the study as a whole: Mean age, gender distribution, total cell number and subset yield were not different between patients and healthy donors. Whereas all 30 or so donors provided naive and central memory subsets, regulatory and stem cell-like memory subsets were isolated from just 8 patients and roughly 8 healthy donors. In the study, TCRB repertoires of sorted circulating CD4+ T cell subsets from recently diagnosed type 1 diabetes patients were compared with those of matched healthy donors. A total of under 140,000,000 sorted cells were examined across all samples, and the number of cells per subset was strongly correlated with RNA yield.

Overall study outcomes, separate from this receptor: Naive, central memory and regulatory TCRB repertoires appeared more similar among patients than among healthy donors. At VDJ recombination sites, patients with type 1 diabetes made fewer insertions and deleted more nucleotides, a pattern implying thymic rearrangement abnormalities. PCR might favor shorter templates, but patient and control samples were amplified and corrected together, so any skew would affect both groups equally. Because cDNA was sequenced instead of genomic DNA, highly expressing activated cells could be over-represented, though the groups showed no difference in activation or CD3 levels. In all four CD4+ subsets, TCRB CDR3 length was moderately but significantly shorter in type 1 diabetes patients. Only small numbers of individuals were included in the HLA sub-analyses, which left unresolved whether HLA type had any influence on TCRB rearrangement.

The entire isolated RNA was reverse transcribed using the High Capacity cDNA Reverse Transcription Kit, and thus expressed TCRB transcripts were sequenced. Deep immunoSEQ sequencing was applied to naive, central memory and regulatory T cell samples, giving an average of roughly 3.6 million total reads per sample. Sorted cells were lysed in RLT buffer, and RNA was extracted using DNase-treated RNeasy Micro or Mini kits according to cell number. To prevent cross-contamination, each cell subset was processed individually, whereas patient and healthy donor samples were processed jointly. The immunoSEQ multiplex PCR was used to amplify TCRB sequences from cDNA, yielding 87-bp fragments that span the CDR3 region. The amplicons were sequenced using the Illumina HiSeq platform. The original methods were these. Synthetic template baselines were used to correct PCR bias computationally, reads within Hamming distance 2 were collapsed together, and singletons that could not be merged were discarded. Reads were aligned against IMGT to assign V, D and J genes, CDR3 length and insertions or deletions at six rearrangement sites. Within each subset, clonotype counts were normalized to the number of sorted cells before true diversity and Gini coefficients were calculated with the tcR R package. The overlap coefficient, calculated on TCRB nucleotide sequences, was used to quantify repertoire sharing. Out-of-frame TCRB sequences from naive cells were analyzed to stand in for the pre-selection repertoire. What TCRdb holds here is the immuneACCESS table cut down to in-frame rearrangements. Part of the clones is not present; checked against another copy, under half of the missing clones reflect an unresolved V gene, and the others are unexplained. Clone size and the V and J calls come from that table; the DNA yielded D and trimming. In all, the sample holds 900,000 or so clones, and roughly 17% of those were seen once. The top ten clones comprise 0.02% to 0.03% of the sample.

Each donor gave one peripheral blood draw, about 110 mL on average, collected into heparinised tubes. A BD FACSAria II was used to sort naive, central memory, regulatory and stem cell-like memory CD4+ T cells with a panel that included CD45RO, CCR7, CD25, CD127, CD95 and CD27. Purity was above 95% for every sorted population. PBMCs were isolated right away by Lymphoprep density gradient centrifugation and were stained directly, without culture. So that batch effects would be minimized, each experiment stained and sorted samples in pairs, pairing one healthy donor with one patient. What was sequenced was naive CD4+ T cells from blood. The sample's cell subset or site label, decoded: true naive CD4+ T cells. The TCR was taken from a woman in her late teens or twenties in good health.

The CDR3 is CASSVGVGELFF. The bases read TGTGCCAGCAGTGTAGGGGTCGGGGAGCTGTTTTTT. The chain joins TRBV2 to TRBJ2-2; TRBD1 is possibly the D segment (5 matching bases). A distance of 7 bases separates the germline ends of V and J, which lose 4 bases and 7 bases respectively. Via the germline V gene, CDR1 is SNHLY and CDR2 FYNNEI. Measured from the cysteine to the phenylalanine, the CDR3 is 12 residues long. Only the CDR3 portion is preserved as DNA: 36 bases, with reading frame beginning at the first base.